This T cell receptor (beta chain) was identified in a study of cytomegalovirus exposure and HLA in healthy donors. Background on the study: An earlier analysis found fewer than 120 million unique TCR beta sequences from approximately 170 million T cells. Out of around 360 genotyped donors, roughly 80% belonged to the Caucasian-associated ancestry cluster.

General study findings and limits: Certain indistinguishable V segments, among them TRBV6-2 and TRBV6-3, were excluded. Most TCR beta V segments were productive about 87% or about 30% of the time in an earlier analysis.

Trimming took off 2 bases at V and 4 bases at J, with 11 bases between the two ends. The CDR3 covers 15 residues. The germline V gene encodes CDR1 MGHRA and CDR2 YSYEKL. This PCR relied on a set of 60 Vbeta primers and 13 Jbeta primers. TCRdb's copy holds only in-frame clones and misses some; the assay was immunoSEQ multiplex PCR. The table shows about 130,000 clones, with 81% occurring only once. Turning to this clone: What it binds is not known.

The sample consisted of PBMCs. The V gene is TRBV4-1, the J gene TRBJ2-2; a weak D match, TRBD1 (6 bases). This TCR was recovered from a young man in good health and CMV-seropositive. The CDR3 DNA is TGCGCCAGCAGCCAACTGGGGGCTGGCACCGGGGAGCTGTTTTTT. Translated: CASSQLGAGTGELFF.